The rows below give T cell receptor beta chains drawn from one sample of a study of cytomegalovirus exposure and HLA in healthy donors. Profiling relied on immunoSEQ multiplex PCR, and the TCRdb table lists in-frame clones only, not all of them. The table has about 190,000 clones, around 81% seen once; the top ten hold about 2.2%. The sequencing input was PBMCs. The receptors were sampled from a young woman in good health and CMV-seronegative. CDR3s include the opening cysteine and the closing phenylalanine or tryptophan. The D gene is left open where the match is weak. A row's size may be missing; if present it is once, few, many or a size class.

J gene: TRBJ1-5; D gene: TRBD1; V gene: TRBV7-8; clone size: .; CDR3 DNA: TGTGCCAGCAGCTTGAGTGGACAGGGGATTCAGCCCCAGCATTTT; CDR3 protein: CASSLSGQGIQPQHF
J gene: TRBJ1-6; D gene: TRBD1; V gene: TRBV9; clone size: .; CDR3 DNA: TGTGCCAGCAGCGTAGGAGGGAGGACAGGGATATATAATTCACCCCTCCACTTT; CDR3 protein: CASSVGGRTGIYNSPLHF
J gene: TRBJ2-2; D gene: TRBD2; V gene: TRBV5-1; clone size: .; CDR3 DNA: TGCGCCAGCAGCTTGAAATTGGCTAGCGGGTTTCTAGGGATGACCGGGGAGCTGTTTTTT; CDR3 protein: CASSLKLASGFLGMTGELFF
J gene: TRBJ2-5; D gene: .; V gene: TRBV7-9; clone size: .; CDR3 DNA: TGTGCCAGCAGAAAAAGGGAGACGGTTGTGGAGACCCAGTACTTC; CDR3 protein: CASRKRETVVETQYF
J gene: TRBJ2-1; D gene: TRBD2; V gene: TRBV6-6; clone size: .; CDR3 DNA: TGTGCCAGCAGTGACACGGCGGGAGGGACCAATGAGCAGTTCTTC; CDR3 protein: CASSDTAGGTNEQFF
J gene: TRBJ2-7; D gene: TRBD2; V gene: TRBV28; clone size: .; CDR3 DNA: TGTGCCAGCAGTTTTAGCGGGCCCTACGAGCAGTACTTC; CDR3 protein: CASSFSGPYEQYF
J gene: TRBJ2-5; D gene: .; V gene: TRBV14; clone size: .; CDR3 DNA: TGTGCCAGCAGCCTGCAGGGCTTGGGACAAGAGACCCAGTACTTC; CDR3 protein: CASSLQGLGQETQYF
J gene: TRBJ2-3; D gene: TRBD1; V gene: TRBV15; clone size: few; CDR3 DNA: TGTGCCACCAGCAGGGGGACAGGCACAGATACGCAGTATTTT; CDR3 protein: CATSRGTGTDTQYF
J gene: TRBJ2-7; D gene: TRBD2; V gene: TRBV7-2; clone size: .; CDR3 DNA: TGTGCCAGCAGCGCGGACCCGGGACTAGACTCCTACGAGCAGTACTTC; CDR3 protein: CASSADPGLDSYEQYF
J gene: TRBJ2-1; D gene: TRBD2; V gene: TRBV27; clone size: .; CDR3 DNA: TGTGCCAGCAGTTCAATTAGCGGGAGGGCCTACGGTGAGCAGTTCTTC; CDR3 protein: CASSSISGRAYGEQFF
J gene: TRBJ2-6; D gene: .; V gene: TRBV7-2; clone size: .; CDR3 DNA: TGTGCCAGCAGCTACGACAGCTCTGGGGCCAACGTCCTGACTTTC; CDR3 protein: CASSYDSSGANVLTF
J gene: TRBJ2-5; D gene: TRBD1; V gene: TRBV2; clone size: .; CDR3 DNA: TGTGCCAGCAGGAAATTGGGACAGGGGACAGGAGAGACCCAGTACTTC; CDR3 protein: CASRKLGQGTGETQYF
J gene: TRBJ2-3; D gene: .; V gene: TRBV6-5; clone size: .; CDR3 DNA: TGTGCCAGCACCGTTCAGGGCACAGATACGCAGTATTTT; CDR3 protein: CASTVQGTDTQYF
J gene: TRBJ1-6; D gene: .; V gene: TRBV14; clone size: .; CDR3 DNA: TGTGCCAGCAGCCAAGTCTCAGGGATCTCCTATAATTCACCCCTCCACTTT; CDR3 protein: CASSQVSGISYNSPLHF
J gene: TRBJ2-3; D gene: TRBD2; V gene: TRBV29-1; clone size: .; CDR3 DNA: TGCAGCGTTGTTGGGTCGAGCGGGGGGCAGGATACGCAGTATTTT; CDR3 protein: CSVVGSSGGQDTQYF
J gene: TRBJ1-4; D gene: .; V gene: TRBV9; clone size: once; CDR3 DNA: TGTGCCAGCAGCTCAGGGCGGCGGTGGGCAACTAATGAAAAACTGTTTTTT; CDR3 protein: CASSSGRRWATNEKLFF
J gene: TRBJ1-1; D gene: .; V gene: TRBV28; clone size: .; CDR3 DNA: TGTGCCAGCAGGGCAGGGTTTTGGACTGAAGCTTTCTTT; CDR3 protein: CASRAGFWTEAFF
J gene: TRBJ2-3; D gene: .; V gene: TRBV9; clone size: .; CDR3 DNA: TGTGCCAGCAGCGCTAAACCTATCACAGATACGCAGTATTTT; CDR3 protein: CASSAKPITDTQYF
J gene: TRBJ2-2; D gene: TRBD1; V gene: TRBV7-9; clone size: once; CDR3 DNA: TGTGCCAGCAGCTTAGGGGGGACAGGGTGGATCCCGGACACCGGGGAGCTGTTTTTT; CDR3 protein: CASSLGGTGWIPDTGELFF
J gene: TRBJ2-3; D gene: TRBD2; V gene: TRBV28; clone size: .; CDR3 DNA: TGTGCCAGCAGTTTTGATTTCGGCGGGAGGGCCCCAGATACGCAGTATTTT; CDR3 protein: CASSFDFGGRAPDTQYF
J gene: TRBJ2-4; D gene: TRBD1; V gene: TRBV4-1; clone size: .; CDR3 DNA: TGCGCCAGCAGCCTTCAACAGGGGACGCGTGAAAACATTCAGTACTTC; CDR3 protein: CASSLQQGTRENIQYF
J gene: TRBJ2-4; D gene: .; V gene: TRBV27; clone size: .; CDR3 DNA: TGTGCCAGCAGTTCTGGACAGCTAGCCAAAAACATTCAGTACTTC; CDR3 protein: CASSSGQLAKNIQYF
J gene: TRBJ2-3; D gene: .; V gene: TRBV27; clone size: .; CDR3 DNA: TGTGCCAGCAGTTTCCGGTTACCCTCAGATACGCAGTATTTT; CDR3 protein: CASSFRLPSDTQYF
J gene: TRBJ2-1; D gene: TRBD2; V gene: TRBV27; clone size: .; CDR3 DNA: TGTGCCAGCAGTCTAACTAGCGGGGGGGACATTGAGCAGTTCTTC; CDR3 protein: CASSLTSGGDIEQFF
J gene: TRBJ1-4; D gene: .; V gene: TRBV7-9; clone size: .; CDR3 DNA: TGTTCCAGCAGCTCCCTCGGAGCAACTAATGAAAAACTGTTTTTT; CDR3 protein: CSSSSLGATNEKLFF
J gene: TRBJ2-7; D gene: TRBD1; V gene: TRBV19; clone size: .; CDR3 DNA: TGTGCCAGTAGTGACGCAGGGGGCTACGAGCAGTACTTC; CDR3 protein: CASSDAGGYEQYF
J gene: TRBJ1-4; D gene: TRBD1; V gene: TRBV11-3; clone size: .; CDR3 DNA: TGTGCCAGCAGCCCCGGGACAGCAAATGAAAAACTGTTTTTT; CDR3 protein: CASSPGTANEKLFF
J gene: TRBJ2-1; D gene: .; V gene: TRBV28; clone size: .; CDR3 DNA: TGTGCCAGCAGTTTGTCAGGCAGCTCCTACAATGAGCAGTTCTTC; CDR3 protein: CASSLSGSSYNEQFF
J gene: TRBJ2-5; D gene: TRBD1; V gene: TRBV6-5; clone size: .; CDR3 DNA: TGTGCCAGCAGTTACGCCCGACAGGGAGTGGAGACCCAGTACTTC; CDR3 protein: CASSYARQGVETQYF
J gene: TRBJ2-7; D gene: TRBD1; V gene: TRBV2; clone size: .; CDR3 DNA: TGTGCCAGCAGTCTTTTATTCCCCGGGACAGGGGGCGGTGAGCAGTACTTC; CDR3 protein: CASSLLFPGTGGGEQYF
J gene: TRBJ1-1; D gene: .; V gene: TRBV4-1; clone size: few; CDR3 DNA: TGCGCCAGCAGCCCAGGGGACCGTGAAGCTTTCTTT; CDR3 protein: CASSPGDREAFF
J gene: TRBJ2-7; D gene: .; V gene: TRBV27; clone size: once; CDR3 DNA: TGTGCCAGCAGTTTAAAGGGGGTAGAGTTCTACGAGCAGTACTTC; CDR3 protein: CASSLKGVEFYEQYF
J gene: TRBJ2-1; D gene: TRBD1; V gene: TRBV7-2; clone size: .; CDR3 DNA: TGTGCCAGCAGCCCCCAGGGGACAGGGTCGGGGGCAAGGGGTGAGCAGTTCTTC; CDR3 protein: CASSPQGTGSGARGEQFF
J gene: TRBJ2-7; D gene: .; V gene: TRBV7-9; clone size: .; CDR3 DNA: TGTGCCAGCAGCTTAGAACCAAGGGGTTTGGTTTACGAGCAGTACTTC; CDR3 protein: CASSLEPRGLVYEQYF
J gene: TRBJ1-2; D gene: TRBD1; V gene: TRBV4-3; clone size: few; CDR3 DNA: TGCGCCAGCAGCCCGCGGACAGGGGCTATGGAGGGCTACACCTTC; CDR3 protein: CASSPRTGAMEGYTF
J gene: TRBJ2-5; D gene: TRBD2; V gene: TRBV10-3; clone size: .; CDR3 DNA: TGTGCCATCAGTGAGAGACTAGCGTCCCAAGAGACCCAGTACTTC; CDR3 protein: CAISERLASQETQYF
J gene: TRBJ1-1; D gene: TRBD1; V gene: TRBV28; clone size: once; CDR3 DNA: TGTGCCAGCAGGACGACAGGGGGCACTGAAGCTTTCTTT; CDR3 protein: CASRTTGGTEAFF
J gene: TRBJ2-3; D gene: TRBD1; V gene: TRBV27; clone size: .; CDR3 DNA: TGTGCCAGCAGAGCCGGGACAGGCGCTTTCGATACGCAGTATTTT; CDR3 protein: CASRAGTGAFDTQYF
J gene: TRBJ2-1; D gene: TRBD1; V gene: TRBV6-6; clone size: .; CDR3 DNA: TGTGCCAGCAGTTACAGGGACAGCTCCTACAATGAGCAGTTCTTC; CDR3 protein: CASSYRDSSYNEQFF
J gene: TRBJ2-2; D gene: .; V gene: TRBV15; clone size: few; CDR3 DNA: TGTGCCACCAGCAGAGCGGGAGCCGGGGAGCTGTTTTTT; CDR3 protein: CATSRAGAGELFF
J gene: TRBJ1-2; D gene: TRBD1; V gene: TRBV7-9; clone size: .; CDR3 DNA: TGTTCCAGCAGCGCTTCCTACCGGGACAGGGGGGGTTCTTACTATGGCTACACCTTC; CDR3 protein: CSSSASYRDRGGSYYGYTF
J gene: TRBJ2-6; D gene: TRBD1; V gene: TRBV4-3; clone size: few; CDR3 DNA: TGCGCCAGCAGCCTCCAAGGGGGCATTGGGGCCAACGGCCTGACTTTC; CDR3 protein: CASSLQGGIGANGLTF
J gene: TRBJ1-2; D gene: .; V gene: TRBV6-6; clone size: few; CDR3 DNA: TGTGCCAGCAGCTCCGGACAGTATGGCTACACCTTC; CDR3 protein: CASSSGQYGYTF
J gene: TRBJ1-1; D gene: .; V gene: TRBV27; clone size: .; CDR3 DNA: TGTGCCAGCAGCTTAGGGGACAACAGGGTCGAGGGTGAAGCTTTCTTT; CDR3 protein: CASSLGDNRVEGEAFF
J gene: TRBJ1-1; D gene: .; V gene: TRBV7-8; clone size: .; CDR3 DNA: TGTGCCAGCAGCTTGCGGGGGGTGGGTACCATGAACACTGAAGCTTTCTTT; CDR3 protein: CASSLRGVGTMNTEAFF
J gene: TRBJ1-3; D gene: .; V gene: TRBV10-3; clone size: .; CDR3 DNA: TGTGCCATCAGTTCCGGAGTTGGTATACCGGGACTGCGCTCTGGAAACACCATATATTTT; CDR3 protein: CAISSGVGIPGLRSGNTIYF
J gene: TRBJ2-6; D gene: .; V gene: TRBV2; clone size: .; CDR3 DNA: TGTGCCAGCAGTGTCGAGACCCTCGGGGAAGTCTCTGGGGCCAACGTCCTGACTTTC; CDR3 protein: CASSVETLGEVSGANVLTF
J gene: TRBJ1-1; D gene: TRBD1; V gene: TRBV10-1; clone size: few; CDR3 DNA: TGCGCCAGCAGCCCGGGACAGGGAGGGGAAGCTTTCTTT; CDR3 protein: CASSPGQGGEAFF
J gene: TRBJ2-1; D gene: .; V gene: TRBV4-3; clone size: .; CDR3 DNA: TGCGCCAGCAGCCAAGATTTGGGCAACTCCTACAATGAGCAGTTCTTC; CDR3 protein: CASSQDLGNSYNEQFF
J gene: TRBJ2-5; D gene: .; V gene: TRBV6-5; clone size: .; CDR3 DNA: TGTGCCAGCAGCCTTTTTACAACGGGAGAGACCCAGTACTTC; CDR3 protein: CASSLFTTGETQYF
J gene: TRBJ1-1; D gene: .; V gene: TRBV28; clone size: few; CDR3 DNA: TGTGCCAGCACCTCCCGGAGGGCCCTCGGGGCCACTGAAGCTTTCTTT; CDR3 protein: CASTSRRALGATEAFF
J gene: TRBJ2-7; D gene: TRBD2; V gene: TRBV28; clone size: once; CDR3 DNA: TGTGCCAGCAGTACCTCTAGCGGGACCTACGAGCAGTACTTC; CDR3 protein: CASSTSSGTYEQYF
J gene: TRBJ2-1; D gene: .; V gene: TRBV5-1; clone size: .; CDR3 DNA: TGCGCCAGCAGCTTAAATCGAGGGAATGAGCAGTTCTTC; CDR3 protein: CASSLNRGNEQFF